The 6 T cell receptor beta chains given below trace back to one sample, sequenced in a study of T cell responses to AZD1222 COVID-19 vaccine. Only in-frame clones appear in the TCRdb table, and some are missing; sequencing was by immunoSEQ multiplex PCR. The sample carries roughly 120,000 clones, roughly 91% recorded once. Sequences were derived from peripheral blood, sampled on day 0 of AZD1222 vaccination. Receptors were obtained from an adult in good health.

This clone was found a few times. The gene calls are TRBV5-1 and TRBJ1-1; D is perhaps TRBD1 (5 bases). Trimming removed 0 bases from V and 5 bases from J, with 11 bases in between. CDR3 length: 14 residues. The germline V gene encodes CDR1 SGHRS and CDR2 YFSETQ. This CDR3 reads CASSLGDRVTEAFF. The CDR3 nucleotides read TGCGCCAGCAGCTTGGGGGACCGGGTAACTGAAGCTTTCTTT.

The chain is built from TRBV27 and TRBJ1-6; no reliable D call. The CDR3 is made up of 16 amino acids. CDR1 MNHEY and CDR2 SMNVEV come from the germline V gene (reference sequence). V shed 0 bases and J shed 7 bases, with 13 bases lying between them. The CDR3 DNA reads TGTGCCAGCAGTTTATCCGGTGGACCTGGAAATTCACCCCTCCACTTT. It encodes CASSLSGGPGNSPLHF.

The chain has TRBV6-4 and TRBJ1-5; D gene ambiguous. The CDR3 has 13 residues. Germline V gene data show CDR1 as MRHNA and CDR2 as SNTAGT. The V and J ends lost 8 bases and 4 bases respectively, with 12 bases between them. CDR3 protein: CASGVSANQPQHF. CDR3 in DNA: TGTGCCAGCGGTGTATCAGCTAATCAGCCCCAGCATTTT.

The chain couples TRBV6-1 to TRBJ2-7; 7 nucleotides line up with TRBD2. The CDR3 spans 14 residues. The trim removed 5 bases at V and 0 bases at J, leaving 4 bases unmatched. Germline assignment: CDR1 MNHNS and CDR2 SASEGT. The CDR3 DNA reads TGTGCCAGCAGTCCCCGGGACTACTCCTACGAGCAGTACTTC. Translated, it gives CASSPRDYSYEQYF.

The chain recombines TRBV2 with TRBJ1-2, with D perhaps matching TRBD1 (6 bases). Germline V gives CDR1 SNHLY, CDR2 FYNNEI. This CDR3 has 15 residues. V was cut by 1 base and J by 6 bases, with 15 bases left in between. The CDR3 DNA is TGTGCCAGCAGTGAAGAGGGCAGGGGAGTGGATGGCTACACCTTC. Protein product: CASSEEGRGVDGYTF. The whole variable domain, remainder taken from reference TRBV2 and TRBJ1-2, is EPEVTQTPSHQVTQMGQEVILRCVPISNHLYFYWYRQILGQKVEFLVSFYNNEISEKSEIFDDQFSVERPDGSNFTLKIRSTKLEDSAMYFCASSEEGRGVDGYTFGSGTRLTVV.

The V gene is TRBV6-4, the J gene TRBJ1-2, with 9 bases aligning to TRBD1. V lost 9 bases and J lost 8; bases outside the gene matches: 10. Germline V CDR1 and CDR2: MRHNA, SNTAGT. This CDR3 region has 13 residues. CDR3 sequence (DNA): TGTGCCAGTTCGACAGGGGGAAGTGACGGCTACACCTTC. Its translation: CASSTGGSDGYTF.